This is a list of T cell receptor beta chains from one sample in a study of blood T cell repertoires in COVID-19. Using immunoSEQ multiplex PCR, the repertoire was profiled, and TCRdb retains in-frame clones only, with some absent. The table shows 220,000 or so clones, with about 88% occurring only once. Sequencing was performed on peripheral blood. The receptor source for this set is a woman in her fifties or sixties with COVID-19, enrolled during active disease. CDR3s include the opening cysteine and the closing phenylalanine or tryptophan. Fields, in order: clone size, D gene, V gene, J gene, CDR3 protein, CDR3 DNA. The D gene is left open where the match is weak. Only some rows state a clone size, as once, few, many or a class for expanded clones.

.	TRBD2	TRBV5-4	TRBJ2-5	CASSLILAGGQETQYF	TGTGCCAGCAGCTTGATCTTAGCGGGGGGACAAGAGACCCAGTACTTC
.	.	TRBV7-3	TRBJ2-2	CASSPARPGVTGELFF	TGTGCCAGCAGCCCCGCGCGGCCCGGTGTCACCGGGGAGCTGTTTTTT
.	.	TRBV28	TRBJ2-1	CASSPQRGGLPLEQFF	TGTGCCAGCAGCCCCCAAAGGGGGGGGCTGCCCCTTGAGCAGTTCTTC
.	TRBD1	TRBV10-3	TRBJ1-3	CAISDTGANSGNTIYF	TGTGCCATCAGTGATACAGGGGCAAACTCTGGAAACACCATATATTTT
.	TRBD1	TRBV15	TRBJ1-5	CATSLQGDHQPQHF	TGTGCCACCAGCTTACAGGGGGACCATCAGCCCCAGCATTTT
.	.	TRBV3-1/TRBV3-2	TRBJ1-1	CASRVQGRSTEAFF	TGTGCCAGCAGGGTACAAGGGAGAAGCACTGAAGCTTTCTTT
.	TRBD1	TRBV28	TRBJ1-2	CASRRQGAPYGYTF	TGTGCCAGCAGGAGGCAGGGGGCCCCTTATGGCTACACCTTC
few	.	TRBV5-6	TRBJ2-2	CASSRGTGELFF	TGTGCCAGCAGCCGGGGGACCGGGGAGCTGTTTTTT
.	TRBD1	TRBV4-3	TRBJ1-2	CASSPGTGDYGYTF	TGCGCCAGCAGCCCCGGGACAGGGGACTATGGCTACACCTTC
.	TRBD1	TRBV11-3	TRBJ2-5	CASSPGQGLVETQYF	TGTGCCAGCAGTCCGGGACAGGGATTGGTGGAGACCCAGTACTTC
.	.	TRBV11-3	TRBJ2-2	CASGGSPGELFF	TGTGCCAGCGGAGGTAGCCCCGGGGAGCTGTTTTTT
.	.	TRBV28	TRBJ1-4	CASSPQVFYEKLFF	TGTGCCAGCAGTCCTCAGGTTTTCTATGAAAAACTGTTTTTT
once	.	TRBV13	TRBJ2-1	CASSYRGAHNEQFF	TGTGCCAGCAGCTATCGGGGGGCTCACAATGAGCAGTTCTTC
.	.	TRBV10-3	TRBJ1-1	CAISESPRASGNTEAFF	TGTGCCATCAGTGAGTCACCCAGGGCGTCTGGGAACACTGAAGCTTTCTTT
.	.	TRBV3-1/TRBV3-2	TRBJ1-1	CASSFTQGIGTEAFF	TGTGCCAGCAGCTTTACCCAGGGGATTGGGACTGAAGCTTTCTTT
.	.	TRBV13	TRBJ2-1	CASSLGDRNYNEQFF	TGTGCCAGCAGCTTGGGTGACAGAAATTACAATGAGCAGTTCTTC
.	.	TRBV6-5	TRBJ1-1	CASSYNDRRSGTEAFF	TGTGCCAGCAGTTACAACGACAGGAGATCAGGAACTGAAGCTTTCTTT
.	.	TRBV5-8	TRBJ2-2	CASSFRGGWNTGELFF	TGTGCCAGCAGCTTTCGAGGAGGGTGGAACACCGGGGAGCTGTTTTTT
.	.	TRBV3-1/TRBV3-2	TRBJ2-7	CASSPGAGASYEQYF	TGTGCCAGCAGTCCCGGAGCGGGCGCCTCCTACGAGCAGTACTTC
.	.	TRBV27	TRBJ1-5	CASRRLGTNQPQHF	TGTGCCAGCAGGAGATTAGGGACAAATCAGCCCCAGCATTTT
.	TRBD1	TRBV7-8	TRBJ2-1	CASRLDRVYNEQFF	TGTGCCAGCAGACTAGACAGGGTATACAATGAGCAGTTCTTC
.	.	TRBV27	TRBJ2-4	CASSPRISRNIQYF	TGTGCCAGCAGTCCCCGGATCTCGAGGAACATTCAGTACTTC
.	TRBD1	TRBV12-5	TRBJ2-1	CASVSRDRSFNEQFF	TGTGCTAGTGTCTCCCGGGACAGGTCCTTCAATGAGCAGTTCTTC
.	.	TRBV30	TRBJ2-5	CAWSVSPETQYF	TGTGCCTGGAGTGTCTCCCCAGAGACCCAGTACTTC